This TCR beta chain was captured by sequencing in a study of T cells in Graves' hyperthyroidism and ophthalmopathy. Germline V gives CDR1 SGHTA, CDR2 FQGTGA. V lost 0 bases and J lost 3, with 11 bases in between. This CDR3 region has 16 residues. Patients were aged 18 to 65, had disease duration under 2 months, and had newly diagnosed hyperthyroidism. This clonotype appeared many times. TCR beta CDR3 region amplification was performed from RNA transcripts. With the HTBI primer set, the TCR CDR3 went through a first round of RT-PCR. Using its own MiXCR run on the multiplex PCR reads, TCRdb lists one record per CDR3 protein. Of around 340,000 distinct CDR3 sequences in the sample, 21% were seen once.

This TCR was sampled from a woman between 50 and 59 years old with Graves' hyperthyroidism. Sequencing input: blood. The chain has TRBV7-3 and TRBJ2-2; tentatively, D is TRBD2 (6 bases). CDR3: CASSLTPGRDTGELFF. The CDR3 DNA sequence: TGTGCCAGCAGCTTAACGCCCGGGAGAGACACCGGGGAGCTGTTTTTT.